This passage covers 5 T cell receptor beta chains from one sample sequenced in a study of T-cell reconstitution after alpha-beta-depleted transplantation in children. The TCRbeta library was prepared with unique molecular identifiers. TCRdb reanalysed the PCR reads using MiXCR and keeps one entry per CDR3 protein. The top ten clones hold more than 2.5% of a sample with 170,000 or so distinct CDR3 sequences, around 6.8% of them seen once. The sample consisted of PBMCs from the stem cell graft donor, taken from the stem cell graft. These receptors all stem from a human donor who donated a stem cell graft to a child with Wiskott-Aldrich syndrome.

The table lists this clonotype with many counts. The chain employs TRBV5-1 and TRBJ2-3; TRBD2 aligns across 8 bases. The CDR3 has 16 amino acids. Germline CDR1 reads SGHRS; CDR2 reads YFSETQ. After removal of 0 bases from V and 6 bases from J, the junction contained 9 bases not matched to a gene. The CDR3 nucleotides are TGCGCCAGCAGCTTGGCCCTAGCGGGTGATATCGATACGCAGTATTTT. It is translated as CASSLALAGDIDTQYF.

This clonotype occurred many times. The chain employs TRBV12-3 or TRBV12-4 and TRBJ2-1, with unresolved D. Trimming left V 0 bases short and J 12 bases short, with 9 bases between. This CDR3 has 12 residues. CDR3 sequence reads: CASSLAGLVQFF. The CDR3 DNA reads as TGTGCCAGCAGTTTAGCCGGCCTAGTGCAGTTCTTC.

This clonotype was seen many times. The chain combines TRBV29-1 with TRBJ2-1; 9 bases fit TRBD2. The CDR3 consists of 15 residues. Germline V gives CDR1 SQVTM, CDR2 ANQGSEA. V lost 5 bases and J lost 7; bases outside the gene matches: 12. The CDR3 protein is CSVTPLAGLDNEQFF. The CDR3 DNA sequence: TGCAGCGTTACACCGCTAGCGGGATTGGATAATGAGCAGTTCTTC.

This clonotype was counted ten times or more. CDR3 nucleotide sequence: TGTGCCAGCACCTTACCGAATACAGAGACCCAGTACTTC. Translated: CASTLPNTETQYF. V is TRBV28 and J is TRBJ2-5; D is undetermined. The CDR3 runs to 13 residues. Germline lookup yields CDR1 MDHEN and CDR2 SYDVKM. V dropped 7 bases and J dropped 4 bases, with 13 bases sitting between them. Full variable domain (remainder filled in from reference TRBV28 and TRBJ2-5): DVKVTQSSRYLVKRTGEKVFLECVQDMDHENMFWYRQDPGLGLRLIYFSYDVKMKEKGDIPEGYSVSREKKERFSLILESASTNQTSMYLCASTLPNTETQYFGPGTRLLVL.

This clonotype was counted ten times or more. This chain uses TRBV24-1 with TRBJ2-1; 10 bases are a match to TRBD1. V gave up 6 bases and J gave up 0 bases; unmatched junction bases: 10. The CDR3 consists of 18 residues. Per the germline V gene, CDR1 is KGHDR and CDR2 is SFDVKD. CDR3 protein: CATSRTGGADTSYNEQFF. Written as DNA, the CDR3 is TGTGCCACCAGTCGGACAGGGGGTGCCGACACCTCCTACAATGAGCAGTTCTTC.